The entry below describes one T cell receptor (beta chain). Its target is unknown. The data stem from a study of graft-versus-host responses after intestinal transplantation. Across the study: Recipients had transplants, and these were multivisceral, liver-intestinal, or isolated intestinal. All recipients were given anti-thymocyte globulin induction, and tacrolimus and steroids were then administered for roughly three years. Study-wide results and limits: Early post-transplant HvG declines were associated with peak circulating GvH clone levels.

The V gene end was trimmed by 4 bases and the J gene end by 3 bases; junction bases not matched to a gene: 3. Looked up from germline, CDR1 is MGHRA and CDR2 is YSYEKL. The length of the CDR3 is 14 residues. Assay used: immunoSEQ multiplex PCR; TCRdb lists only in-frame clones, some missing. The table includes under 150,000 clones, roughly 96% detected once. This receptor was obtained from a human donor who received an intestinal transplant. Specimen: unstimulated CD8+ T cells sorted from spleen or lymph node cells, collected before intestinal transplant. The chain recombines TRBV4-1 with TRBJ2-7; 10 bases are a match to TRBD2. The CDR3, as DNA: TGCGCCAGCAGCCTGGGACTAGCGAACTACGAGCAGTACTTC. It encodes CASSLGLANYEQYF.